This entry lists 9 T cell receptor beta chains sequenced from one sample in a study of technical replicates of blood from a handful of donors. The repertoire was sequenced with immunoSEQ multiplex PCR; TCRdb's copy has only in-frame clones and lacks some. The table includes around 79,000 clones, roughly 94% detected once. Sequencing was done on a sample of T cells isolated from PBMCs. These receptors came from a human donor in good health.

V and J are TRBV4-2 and TRBJ2-6; D is undetermined. Trimming shortened V by 0 bases and J by 4 bases, and 13 bases separated the two germline ends. Germline V gene lookup returns CDR1 LGHNA and CDR2 YNFKEQ. This CDR3 has 17 amino acids. The CDR3 loop is CASSQDSSVAGANVLTF. The CDR3 bases are TGTGCCAGCAGCCAAGATTCATCGGTCGCCGGGGCCAACGTCCTGACTTTC.

The chain couples TRBV2 to TRBJ1-1; the D gene is possibly TRBD1 (5 bases). The CDR3 runs to 13 residues. Germline loops: CDR1 SNHLY, CDR2 FYNNEI. The germline V and J ends were trimmed by 2 bases and 1 base, with 5 bases remaining between them. This chain's CDR3 is CASSERGNTEAFF. The CDR3 nucleotides read TGTGCCAGCAGTGAAAGGGGGAACACTGAAGCTTTCTTT.

The chain is built from TRBV11-3 and TRBJ1-5; D gene ambiguous. CDR1 and CDR2 (germline): SGHNT, YENEEA. Trimming took 1 base from V and 5 from J, leaving 6 bases between them. CDR3 size: 13 residues. CDR3 sequence: CASSLAGDQPQHF. The DNA of the CDR3 is TGTGCCAGCAGCTTAGCCGGGGATCAGCCCCAGCATTTT. Filled out from reference TRBV11-3 and TRBJ1-5, the complete variable domain reads EAGVVQSPRYKIIEKKQPVAFWCNPISGHNTLYWYLQNLGQGPELLIRYENEEAVDDSQLPKDRFSAERLKGVDSTLKIQPAELGDSAVYLCASSLAGDQPQHFGDGTRLSIL.

The chain links TRBV13 to TRBJ2-7; 9 nucleotides line up with TRBD1. The J segment lost 7 bases and the V segment lost 5 bases, leaving 12 bases of the junction unmatched. This CDR3 comprises 15 residues. In germline, CDR1 is PRHDT, CDR2 FYEKMQ (reference sequence). The CDR3 sequence is CASSPRSTGGREQYF. In nucleotides, the CDR3 is TGTGCCAGCAGCCCCAGATCAACAGGGGGCAGAGAGCAGTACTTC.

V is TRBV7-9 and J is TRBJ1-1, with 7 bases identical to TRBD1. This CDR3 spans 16 amino acids. The V gene end was trimmed by 5 bases and the J gene end by 0 bases; junction bases not matched to a gene: 9. Per germline, CDR1 SEHNR and CDR2 FQNEAQ (reference sequence). DNA of the CDR3: TGTGCCAGCAGCCTACGTGGGGGACAGTTGAACACTGAAGCTTTCTTT. Its translation is CASSLRGGQLNTEAFF. Full variable domain (missing parts from reference TRBV7-9 and TRBJ1-1): DTGVSQNPRHKITKRGQNVTFRCDPISEHNRLYWYRQTLGQGPEFLTYFQNEAQLEKSRLLSDRFSAERPKGSFSTLEIQRTEQGDSAMYLCASSLRGGQLNTEAFFGQGTRLTVV.

This chain joins TRBV7-9 and TRBJ2-2; D unresolved. The germline V gene has CDR1 SEHNR and CDR2 FQNEAQ (reference sequence). Trimming cost V 5 bases and J 0 bases, with 13 bases left between them. The CDR3 is 16 amino acids. The DNA of the CDR3 is TGTGCCAGCAGCCACCGAGACCTAGCGAACACCGGGGAGCTGTTTTTT. As protein: CASSHRDLANTGELFF.

This chain links TRBV7-9 with TRBJ1-4, with TRBD1 matching 10 bases. Germline CDR1 SEHNR, CDR2 FQNEAQ (reference sequence). The trim removed 2 bases at V and 5 bases at J, leaving 5 bases unmatched. This CDR3 contains 16 residues. CDR3 loop: CASSLIRTGGNEKLFF. In DNA form, the CDR3 reads TGTGCCAGCAGCTTAATAAGGACAGGGGGGAATGAAAAACTGTTTTTT.

The chain is built from TRBV4-3 and TRBJ2-7; D gene ambiguous. There are 15 residues in the CDR3. Germline loops: CDR1 LGHNA, CDR2 YSLEER. Trimming shortened V by 4 bases and J by 1 base, and 14 bases separated the two germline ends. The CDR3 is CASSRLGEASYEQYF. The DNA of the CDR3 is TGCGCCAGCAGCCGGCTAGGAGAGGCTTCCTACGAGCAGTACTTC.

This clone was observed a handful of times. CDR3 DNA: TGTGCCATCCCGAGGCCCCAGCATTTT. Protein product: CAIPRPQHF. The rearrangement joins TRBV6-1 to TRBJ1-5, with D unclear. Trimming left V 10 bases short and J 9 bases short, with 7 bases between. Looked up from germline, CDR1 is MNHNS and CDR2 is SASEGT. The CDR3 extends over 9 amino acids.